This T cell receptor (beta chain) appears in the sequencing data of a study of control samples from healthy donors and cancer patients. Germline V gives CDR1 LNHDA, CDR2 SQIVND (reference sequence). The CDR3 is 16 amino acids. V shed 5 bases and J 0 bases; nucleotides not matched to a gene: 10. Assay: immunoSEQ multiplex PCR; the TCRdb copy retains only in-frame clones and omits some. The sample has some 40,000 clones; about 94% are singletons. The genes are TRBV19 and TRBJ2-7; 7 positions agree with TRBD1. This TCR was sampled from a man in his 60s in good health. Sequencing was carried out using blood. In DNA form, the CDR3 reads TGTGCCAGTAGTCCCAGGACAGGCCTAAGCTCCTACGAGCAGTACTTC. The encoded protein is CASSPRTGLSSYEQYF.